This T cell receptor beta chain originates from a study of cytomegalovirus exposure and HLA in healthy donors. Study summary: In an earlier analysis, almost 120 million unique TCR beta sequences were found from about 190 million T cells. In an early release, HLA-typed donors contributed about 79 million unique TCR sequences.

Germline-derived CDR1 and CDR2 are SGHVS and FNYEAQ. The CDR3 spans 17 residues. Losses at the gene ends were 5 bases for V and 5 bases for J; bases not matched to a gene: 18. PCR primers comprised 60 Vbeta and 13 Jbeta primers. The method was immunoSEQ multiplex PCR; TCRdb's version includes in-frame clones alone and lacks a portion of them. The table has tens of thousands of clones, more than 60% seen once. The sequenced material came from PBMCs. This rearrangement joins TRBV7-6 to TRBJ2-7, with TRBD1 matching over 7 bases. The sequence derives from a man aged 50-60 years in good health and CMV-seropositive. The CDR3 DNA follows: TGTGCCAGCAGCCGAAACCGGGACAGAGTCGGGTTCGACGAGCAGTACTTC. Amino acid sequence: CASSRNRDRVGFDEQYF.